These 7 T cell receptor beta chains were sequenced from one sample in a study of CXCR3-negative and CXCR3-positive naive CD8 T cells. Whole-study findings and limits: CXCR3-positive naive cells had TRB CDR3s that were more hydrophobic than CXCR3-negative naive cells had.

Libraries of TRB cDNA were made by 5' RACE and carried UMIs. Reprocessing the 5' RACE reads, TCRdb reports a single entry for every CDR3 protein and omits DNA. The sample totals tens of thousands of distinct CDR3 sequences. These receptors are not linked to any known antigen. What was sequenced was naive CXCR3+ CD8+ T cells from blood. Regarding subset: CD45RO-CCR7+CD27+CD95- naive CD8+ T cells expressing CXCR3 (TNR3+). These receptors originate from a human donor in good health. Some clones in this sample may be carry-over from other donors' samples.

The chain has TRBV12-5 and TRBJ2-2; TCRdb calls TRBD1, which cannot be checked without DNA. Looked up from germline, CDR1 is LGHNT and CDR2 is FRNRAP. CDR3 size: 16 residues. The CDR3 reads CASGLLIPGRAGELFF.

The V gene is TRBV27, the J gene TRBJ1-2; TCRdb returns TRBD1, unconfirmable since there is no DNA. The CDR3 has 14 residues. Germline CDR1 and CDR2: MNHEY and SMNVEV (reference sequence). The CDR3 spells CASSLTGGPPGYTF.

V gene TRBV28 combines with J gene TRBJ2-5. Germline V lookup: CDR1 MDHEN, CDR2 SYDVKM. There are 17 residues in the CDR3. This chain's CDR3 is CASSWGSPTDGKETQYF.

The rearrangement joins TRBV19 to TRBJ2-1. The CDR3 length is 14 residues. CDR1 and CDR2 (germline): LNHDA, SQIVND (reference sequence). CDR3 amino acids: CASSPMSSYNEQFF.

The chain couples TRBV4-1 to TRBJ2-7; TCRdb returns TRBD1, unconfirmable since there is no DNA. Germline values: CDR1 MGHRA, CDR2 YSYEKL. The CDR3 covers 15 residues. CDR3: CASSQIPGPSYEQYF.

The chain combines TRBV7-6 with TRBJ2-1; TCRdb names TRBD2, which stays unverified in the absence of DNA. The germline gives CDR1 SGHVS, CDR2 FNYEAQ. The CDR3 spans 18 residues. CDR3 sequence reads: CASSLEGWERGGYNEQFF.

The chain is built from TRBV12-3 or TRBV12-4 and TRBJ2-1; TCRdb returns TRBD2, unconfirmable since there is no DNA. The CDR3 loop spans 16 amino acids. CDR3 amino acids: CASSPYSGASYNEQFF.